This TCR beta chain was observed in a study of cytomegalovirus exposure and HLA in healthy donors. Study-wide results and limits: Sequencing artifact likely explains a cluster of highly shared sequence variants. Per published reports, the classifier diagnosed cytomegalovirus status with high specificity and sensitivity. It was taken for granted in presence/absence analyses that sequencing depth across donors was roughly uniform. Previous analysis showed most TCR beta V segments were productive about 87% or about 30% of the time.

Points on this clone: The antigen remains unidentified. A junction boundary mismatches the germline segment, possibly from a read error.

This CDR3 is built from 16 residues. The germline V gene encodes CDR1 SGHTS and CDR2 YDEGEE. PCR employed 60 Vbeta and 13 Jbeta primers. The data were produced by immunoSEQ multiplex PCR, yet TCRdb's version contains in-frame clones alone and is incomplete. This sample has roughly 180,000 clones, with around 80% found just once. This TCR came from a boy aged 2-9 years in good health and CMV-seronegative. The chain joins TRBV5-8 to TRBJ1-1; D not certain. The material sequenced was PBMCs. The CDR3 loop is CASSLPAWRVNIEAFF. The CDR3 DNA reads as TGTGCCAGCAGCTTACCCGCATGGAGGGTGAACATTGAAGCTTTCTTT. The full variable domain, with the rest looked up from reference TRBV5-8 and TRBJ1-1, is EAGVTQSPTHLIKTRGQQATLRCSPISGHTSVYWYQQALGLGLQFLLWYDEGEERNRGNFPPRFSGRQFPNYSSELNVNALELEDSALYLCASSLPAWRVNIEAFFGQGTRLTVV.